The TCR beta chain under discussion was sequenced for a study of T cell repertoires in cytomegalovirus infection. Across the whole study: Based on public TCR beta signatures, there were indications of CMV infection and of a matching HLA type. Study observations and caveats: Based on cumulative public TCR beta family frequency, carriers of CMV plus the relevant HLA were identified. Clonotype analysis showed dominance of the ex vivo response by HLA-C-restricted CMV-specific TCR beta clonotypes.

The CDR3 has 14 amino acids. V was pared by 5 bases and J by 2 bases, with 12 bases between. The V gene's germline CDR1 is SGHAT and CDR2 FQNNGV. Each CDR3 protein is one row after TCRdb ran MiXCR on the reads. The sample contains about 150,000 distinct CDR3 sequences, more than 15% of which appear only once. As for this clonotype: Its specificity is unknown.

The chain employs TRBV11-2 and TRBJ1-2; D is possibly TRBD1 (5 bases). This receptor was obtained from a human donor in good health (CMV status not recorded). Some clones in this sample may be carry-over from other donors' samples. The source material was CD8+ T cells from PBMCs. CDR3 amino acids: CASSGGPRNYGYTF. For the CDR3, the DNA is TGTGCCAGCAGCGGGGGTCCACGGAACTATGGCTACACCTTC.